This T cell receptor beta chain came from a study of blood T cell repertoires in COVID-19. About the study: Donors in the United States, Italy and Spain gave samples during acute or convalescent COVID-19. Nucleic acid was either cDNA or gDNA, and it came from T cells, B-cell-depleted T cells, or PBMCs.

Per the original data handling: Reference gene primer amplification gave estimated nucleated cell counts. Profiling relied on immunoSEQ multiplex PCR, and the TCRdb table lists in-frame clones only, not all of them. The V and J calls and clone size were taken over from that table, and D and trimming were inferred from the DNA. This sample yields 200,000 to 250,000 clones, of which approximately 78% are seen a single time; 3.4% belongs to the top ten. Germline assignment: CDR1 GTSNPN and CDR2 SVGIG (reference sequence). V lost 2 bases and J lost 6, with 17 bases in between. This CDR3 has 14 residues. This TCR came from a woman in her late teens or twenties with acute or convalescent COVID-19. The specimen was peripheral blood. This chain joins TRBV30 and TRBJ2-7; D may be TRBD1 (6 bases). The CDR3 region is CAWSYLGTRGEQYF. In nucleotides, the CDR3 is TGTGCCTGGAGTTACCTCGGGACACGGGGCGAGCAGTACTTC.